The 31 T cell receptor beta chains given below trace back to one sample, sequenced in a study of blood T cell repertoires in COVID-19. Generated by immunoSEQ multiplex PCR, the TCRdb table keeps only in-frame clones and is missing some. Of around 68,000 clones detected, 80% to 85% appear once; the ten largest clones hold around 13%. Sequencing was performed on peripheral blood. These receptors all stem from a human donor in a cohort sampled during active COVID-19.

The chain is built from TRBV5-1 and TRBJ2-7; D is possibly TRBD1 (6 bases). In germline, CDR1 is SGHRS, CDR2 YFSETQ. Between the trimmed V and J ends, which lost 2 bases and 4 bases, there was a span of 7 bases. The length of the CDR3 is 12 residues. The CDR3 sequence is CASSFGQYEQYF. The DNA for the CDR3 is TGCGCCAGCAGCTTCGGACAGTACGAGCAGTACTTC.

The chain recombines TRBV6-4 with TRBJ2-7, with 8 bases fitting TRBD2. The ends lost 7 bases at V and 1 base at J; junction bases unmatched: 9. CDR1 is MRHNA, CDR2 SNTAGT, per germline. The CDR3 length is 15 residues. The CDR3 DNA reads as TGTGCCAGCACGAGAGCGGGGGATCAATCCTACGAGCAGTACGTC. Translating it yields CASTRAGDQSYEQYV.

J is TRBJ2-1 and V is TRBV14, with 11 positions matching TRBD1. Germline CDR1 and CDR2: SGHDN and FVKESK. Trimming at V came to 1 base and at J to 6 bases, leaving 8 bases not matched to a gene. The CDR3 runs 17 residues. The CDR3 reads CASSQGYRDRGVNEQFF. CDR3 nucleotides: TGTGCCAGCAGCCAAGGGTACCGGGACAGGGGGGTCAATGAGCAGTTCTTC.

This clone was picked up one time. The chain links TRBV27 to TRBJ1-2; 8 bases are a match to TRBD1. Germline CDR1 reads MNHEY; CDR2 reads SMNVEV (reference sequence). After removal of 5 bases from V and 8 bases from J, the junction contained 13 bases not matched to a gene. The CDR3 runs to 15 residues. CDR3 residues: CASSQRRDRSPGYTF. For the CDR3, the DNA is TGTGCCAGCAGTCAACGCCGGGACAGGTCCCCCGGCTACACCTTC.

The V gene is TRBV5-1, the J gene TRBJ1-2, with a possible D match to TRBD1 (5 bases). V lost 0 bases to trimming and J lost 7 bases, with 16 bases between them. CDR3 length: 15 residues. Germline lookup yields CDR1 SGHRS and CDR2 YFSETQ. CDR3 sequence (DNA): TGCGCCAGCAGCTTGGACGCGGGGACCCTCACTGGCTACACCTTC. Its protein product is CASSLDAGTLTGYTF.

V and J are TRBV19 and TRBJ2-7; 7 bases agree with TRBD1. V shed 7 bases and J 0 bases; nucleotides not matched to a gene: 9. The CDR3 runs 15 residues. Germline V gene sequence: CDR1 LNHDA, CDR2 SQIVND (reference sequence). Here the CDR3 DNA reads TGTGCCAGTACCCGAGACAGGGAGTCCTCCTACGAGCAGTACTTC. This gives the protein CASTRDRESSYEQYF.

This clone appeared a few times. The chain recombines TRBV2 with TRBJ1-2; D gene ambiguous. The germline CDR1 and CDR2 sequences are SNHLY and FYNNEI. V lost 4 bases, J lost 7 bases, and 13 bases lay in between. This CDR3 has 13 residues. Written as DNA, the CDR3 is TGTGCCAGCAGTGTGCCCGGAGTACGTGGCTACACCTTC. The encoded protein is CASSVPGVRGYTF.

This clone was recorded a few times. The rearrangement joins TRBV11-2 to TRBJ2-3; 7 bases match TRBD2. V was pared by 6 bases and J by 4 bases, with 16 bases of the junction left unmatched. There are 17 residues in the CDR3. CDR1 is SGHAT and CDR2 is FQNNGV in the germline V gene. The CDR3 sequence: CASRSPLARGSADTQYF. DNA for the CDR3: TGTGCCAGCAGGAGCCCCCTTGCGCGGGGGTCCGCAGATACGCAGTATTTT.

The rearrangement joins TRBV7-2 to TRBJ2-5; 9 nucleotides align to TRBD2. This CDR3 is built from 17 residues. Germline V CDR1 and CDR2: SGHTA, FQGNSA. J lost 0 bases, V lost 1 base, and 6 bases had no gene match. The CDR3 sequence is CASSLGFLAGNQETQYF. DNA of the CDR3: TGTGCCAGCAGCTTAGGATTCCTAGCGGGGAACCAAGAGACCCAGTACTTC.

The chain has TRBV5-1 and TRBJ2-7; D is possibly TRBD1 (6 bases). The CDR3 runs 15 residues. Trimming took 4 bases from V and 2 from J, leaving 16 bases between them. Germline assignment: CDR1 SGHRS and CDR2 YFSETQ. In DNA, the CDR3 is TGCGCCAGCAGCGCGGACCGACAGGACCCCTACGAGCAGTACGTC. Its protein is CASSADRQDPYEQYV.

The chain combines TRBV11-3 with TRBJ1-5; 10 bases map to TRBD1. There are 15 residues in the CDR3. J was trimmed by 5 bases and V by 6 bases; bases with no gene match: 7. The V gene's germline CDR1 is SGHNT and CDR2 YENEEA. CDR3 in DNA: TGTGCCAGCAGTAGGGACAGGGGTAAGGATCAGCCCCAGCATTTT. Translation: CASSRDRGKDQPQHF. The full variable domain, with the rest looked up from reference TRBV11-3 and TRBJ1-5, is EAGVVQSPRYKIIEKKQPVAFWCNPISGHNTLYWYLQNLGQGPELLIRYENEEAVDDSQLPKDRFSAERLKGVDSTLKIQPAELGDSAVYLCASSRDRGKDQPQHFGDGTRLSIL.

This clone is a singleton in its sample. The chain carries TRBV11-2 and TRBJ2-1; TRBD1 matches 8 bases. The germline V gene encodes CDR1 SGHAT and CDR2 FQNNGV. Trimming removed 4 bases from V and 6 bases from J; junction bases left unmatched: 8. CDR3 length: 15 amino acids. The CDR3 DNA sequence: TGTGCCAGCAGCTCGACAGGGGAACCGTCCAATGAGCAGTTCTTC. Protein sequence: CASSSTGEPSNEQFF.

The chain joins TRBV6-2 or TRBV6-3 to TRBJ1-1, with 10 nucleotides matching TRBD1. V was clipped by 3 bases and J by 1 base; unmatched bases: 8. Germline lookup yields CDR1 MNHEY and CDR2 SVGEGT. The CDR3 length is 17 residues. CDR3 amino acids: CASSYGGQGTGNTEAFF. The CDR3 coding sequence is TGTGCCAGCAGTTATGGGGGACAGGGGACCGGGAACACTGAAGCTTTCTTT.

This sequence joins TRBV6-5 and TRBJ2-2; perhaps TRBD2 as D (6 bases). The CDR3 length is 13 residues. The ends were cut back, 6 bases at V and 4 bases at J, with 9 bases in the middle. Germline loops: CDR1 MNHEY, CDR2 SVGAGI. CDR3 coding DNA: TGTGCCAGCAGGCGCGGGATCACCGGGGAGCTGTTTTTT. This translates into CASRRGITGELFF.

The CDR3: CASKVSGTGGYEQYV. The CDR3 bases are TGTGCCAGCAAGGTATCCGGGACAGGGGGTTACGAGCAGTACGTC. The V gene is TRBV28, the J gene TRBJ2-7; 11 bases map to TRBD1. Losses at the gene ends were 7 bases for V and 4 bases for J; bases not matched to a gene: 9. There are 15 residues in the CDR3. Germline loops: CDR1 MDHEN, CDR2 SYDVKM.

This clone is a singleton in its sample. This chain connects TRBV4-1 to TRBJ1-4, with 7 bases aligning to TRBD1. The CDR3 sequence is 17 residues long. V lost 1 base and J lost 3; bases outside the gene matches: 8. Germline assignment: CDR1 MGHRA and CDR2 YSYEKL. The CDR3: CASSQGPTGTANEKLFF. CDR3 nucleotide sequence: TGCGCCAGCAGCCAAGGTCCCACCGGGACAGCTAATGAAAAACTGTTTTTT.

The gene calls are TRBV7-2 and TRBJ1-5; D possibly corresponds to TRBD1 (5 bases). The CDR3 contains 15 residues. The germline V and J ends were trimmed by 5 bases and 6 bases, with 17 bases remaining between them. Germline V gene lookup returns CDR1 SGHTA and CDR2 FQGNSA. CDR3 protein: CASSRGYGQGQPQHF. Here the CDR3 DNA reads TGTGCCAGCAGCCGGGGGTATGGGCAGGGTCAGCCCCAGCATTTT.

The CDR3 nucleotides are TGTGCCAGCAGCTCTCGAACGGGGTGGACTGAAGCTTTCTTT. Its translation is CASSSRTGWTEAFF. V is TRBV5-4 and J is TRBJ1-1; no clear D. The CDR3 extends over 14 amino acids. Per the germline V gene, CDR1 is SGHNT and CDR2 is YYREEE (reference sequence). The V end was cut by 3 bases, the J end by 5 bases, with 14 bases between. Supplemented by reference TRBV5-4 and TRBJ1-1, the full variable domain reads ETGVTQSPTHLIKTRGQQVTLRCSSQSGHNTVSWYQQALGQGPQFIFQYYREEENGRGNFPPRFSGLQFPNYSSELNVNALELDDSALYLCASSSRTGWTEAFFGQGTRLTVV.

CDR3 in DNA: TGCAGCGTTGAAGAGCCGAGAATAATGAACACTGAAGCTTTCTTT. Its translation is CSVEEPRIMNTEAFF. The chain links TRBV29-1 to TRBJ1-1; D is unresolved. The CDR3 length is 15 residues. The V and J ends lost 0 bases and 0 bases respectively, with 11 bases between them. Germline V lookup: CDR1 SQVTM, CDR2 ANQGSEA.

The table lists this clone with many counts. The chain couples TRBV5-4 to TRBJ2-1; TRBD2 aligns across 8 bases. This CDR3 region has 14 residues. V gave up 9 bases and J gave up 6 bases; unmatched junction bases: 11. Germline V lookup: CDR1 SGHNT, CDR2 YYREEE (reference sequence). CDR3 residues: CATTTGGRSNEQFF. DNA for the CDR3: TGTGCCACCACGACGGGGGGGCGGAGCAATGAGCAGTTCTTC.

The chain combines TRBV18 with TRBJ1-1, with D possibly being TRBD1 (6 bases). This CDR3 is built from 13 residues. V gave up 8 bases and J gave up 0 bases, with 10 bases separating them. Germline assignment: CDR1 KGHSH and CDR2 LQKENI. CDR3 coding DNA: TGTGCCAGCGCACGGACAGTGAACACTGAAGCTTTCTTT. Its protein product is CASARTVNTEAFF.

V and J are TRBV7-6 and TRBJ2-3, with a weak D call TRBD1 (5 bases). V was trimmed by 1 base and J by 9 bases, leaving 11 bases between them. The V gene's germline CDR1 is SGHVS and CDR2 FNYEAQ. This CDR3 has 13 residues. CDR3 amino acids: CASSLDQGETQYF. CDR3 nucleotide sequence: TGTGCCAGCAGCTTAGACCAGGGCGAGACGCAGTATTTT.

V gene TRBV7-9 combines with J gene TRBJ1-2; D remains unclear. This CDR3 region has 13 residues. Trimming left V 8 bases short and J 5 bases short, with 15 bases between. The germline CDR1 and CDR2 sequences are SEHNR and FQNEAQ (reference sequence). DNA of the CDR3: TGTGCCAGCTCCACCAACGGGTTTTATGGCTACACCTTC. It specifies CASSTNGFYGYTF.

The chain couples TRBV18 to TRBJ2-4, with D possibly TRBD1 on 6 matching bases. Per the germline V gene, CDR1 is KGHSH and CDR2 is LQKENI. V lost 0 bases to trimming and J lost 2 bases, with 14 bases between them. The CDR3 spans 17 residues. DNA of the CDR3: TGTGCCAGCTCACCACCGGGGGCGCAAAGGACCAAAAACATTCAGTACTTC. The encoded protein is CASSPPGAQRTKNIQYF.

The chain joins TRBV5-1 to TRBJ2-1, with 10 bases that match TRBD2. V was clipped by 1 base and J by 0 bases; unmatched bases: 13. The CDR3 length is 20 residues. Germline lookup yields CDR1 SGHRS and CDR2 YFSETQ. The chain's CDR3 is CASSLRNGDSGGTSYNEQFF. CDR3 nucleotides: TGCGCCAGCAGCTTGAGGAATGGTGATAGCGGGGGGACCTCCTACAATGAGCAGTTCTTC. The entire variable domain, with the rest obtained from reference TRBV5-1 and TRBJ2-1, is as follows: KAGVTQTPRYLIKTRGQQVTLSCSPISGHRSVSWYQQTPGQGLQFLFEYFSETQRNKGNFPGRFSGRQFSNSRSEMNVSTLELGDSALYLCASSLRNGDSGGTSYNEQFFGPGTRLTVL.

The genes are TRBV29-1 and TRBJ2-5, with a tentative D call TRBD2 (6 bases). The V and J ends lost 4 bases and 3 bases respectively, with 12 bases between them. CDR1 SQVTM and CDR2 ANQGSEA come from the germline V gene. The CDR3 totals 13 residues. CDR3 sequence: CSVAPGVKETQYF. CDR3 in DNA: TGCAGCGTTGCTCCGGGGGTCAAAGAGACCCAGTACTTC.

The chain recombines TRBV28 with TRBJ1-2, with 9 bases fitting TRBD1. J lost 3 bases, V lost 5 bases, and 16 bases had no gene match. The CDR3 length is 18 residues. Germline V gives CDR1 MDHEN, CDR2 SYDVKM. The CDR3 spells CASSPIRDRVGGDYGYTF. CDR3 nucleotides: TGTGCCAGCAGTCCCATCCGGGACAGGGTCGGGGGAGACTATGGCTACACCTTC.

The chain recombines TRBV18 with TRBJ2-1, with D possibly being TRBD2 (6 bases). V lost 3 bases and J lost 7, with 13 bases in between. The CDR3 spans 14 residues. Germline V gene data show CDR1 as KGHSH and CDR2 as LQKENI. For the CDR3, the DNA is TGTGCCAGCTCACCCCTGGGGGGAAGGAATGAGCAGTTCTTC. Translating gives CASSPLGGRNEQFF. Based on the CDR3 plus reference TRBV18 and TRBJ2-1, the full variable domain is NAGVMQNPRHLVRRRGQEARLRCSPMKGHSHVYWYRQLPEEGLKFMVYLQKENIIDESGMPKERFSAEFPKEGPSILRIQQVVRGDSAAYFCASSPLGGRNEQFFGPGTRLTVL.

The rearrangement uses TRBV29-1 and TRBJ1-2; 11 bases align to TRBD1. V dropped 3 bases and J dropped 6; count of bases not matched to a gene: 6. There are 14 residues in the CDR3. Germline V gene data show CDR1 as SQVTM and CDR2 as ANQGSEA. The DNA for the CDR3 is TGCAGCGTTGAGCTTGGACAGGGGGCAGATGGCTACACCTTC. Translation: CSVELGQGADGYTF.

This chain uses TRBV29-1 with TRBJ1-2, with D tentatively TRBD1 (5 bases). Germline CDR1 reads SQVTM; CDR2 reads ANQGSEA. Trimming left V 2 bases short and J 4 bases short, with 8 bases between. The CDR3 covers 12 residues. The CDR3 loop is CSVEHRPYGYTF. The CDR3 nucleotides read TGCAGCGTTGAACACAGGCCCTATGGCTACACCTTC.

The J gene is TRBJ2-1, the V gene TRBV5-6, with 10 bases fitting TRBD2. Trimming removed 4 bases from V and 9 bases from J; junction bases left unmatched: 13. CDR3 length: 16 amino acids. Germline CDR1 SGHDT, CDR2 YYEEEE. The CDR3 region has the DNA TGTGCCAGCAGCGCCTATAGCGGGGGGCACGAAAGTGAGCAGTTCTTC. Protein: CASSAYSGGHESEQFF.